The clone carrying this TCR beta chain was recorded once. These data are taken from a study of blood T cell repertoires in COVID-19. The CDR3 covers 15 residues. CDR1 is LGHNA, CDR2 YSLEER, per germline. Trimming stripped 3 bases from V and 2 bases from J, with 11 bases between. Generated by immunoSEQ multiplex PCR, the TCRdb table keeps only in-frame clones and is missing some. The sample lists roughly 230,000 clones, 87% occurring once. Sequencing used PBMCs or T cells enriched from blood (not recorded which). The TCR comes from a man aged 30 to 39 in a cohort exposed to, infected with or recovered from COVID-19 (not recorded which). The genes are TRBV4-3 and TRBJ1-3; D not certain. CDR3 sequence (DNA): TGCGCCAGCAGCCAGGGAGGGTCTGCTGGAAACACCATATATTTT. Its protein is CASSQGGSAGNTIYF.